This entry lists 25 T cell receptor beta chains sequenced from one sample in a study of OX40 agonist ivuxolimab in advanced cancers. Assay: immunoSEQ multiplex PCR; the TCRdb copy retains only in-frame clones and omits some. The sample lists over 30,000 clones; 84% were seen once. Sequenced material: CD4+ or CD8+ T cells sorted from blood, taken in a trial of the OX40 agonist ivuxolimab. These TCRs come from an adult with an advanced solid tumor such as melanoma, head and neck, liver or kidney cancer.

As to this clone: Other DNA sequences of this sample code for an identical CDR3. The V call is TRBV19, the J call TRBJ2-1; tentatively, D is TRBD1 (5 bases). Germline V gives CDR1 LNHDA, CDR2 SQIVND (reference sequence). The CDR3 consists of 14 residues. Trimming removed 4 bases at V and 4 bases at J, with 11 bases between. DNA of the CDR3: TGTGCCAGTAGTAGGGGCGGAGATTACAATGAGCAGTTCTTC. It codes for CASSRGGDYNEQFF.

This clone was counted only a few times. V and J are TRBV21-1 and TRBJ2-2; the table names TRBD1, a call not compared with the DNA. TRBV21-1 represents a pseudogene. This CDR3 has 15 amino acids. CDR3 in amino acids: CASSKGTANTGELFF. CDR3 coding DNA: TGTGCCAGCAGCAAAGGGACAGCGAACACCGGGGAGCTGTTTTTT.

V usage is TRBV9 and J usage is TRBJ2-1, with TRBD2 matching over 7 bases. With 0 bases clipped from V and 6 bases from J, the junction kept 3 bases outside the gene matches. CDR3 size: 14 residues. Germline values: CDR1 SGDLS, CDR2 YYNGEE. In DNA form, the CDR3 reads TGTGCCAGCAGCGTAGGCGGGAGCCCCAATGAGCAGTTCTTC. It specifies CASSVGGSPNEQFF.

V is TRBV4-1 and J is TRBJ2-7, with 9 nucleotides matching TRBD1. Germline V gene lookup returns CDR1 MGHRA and CDR2 YSYEKL. The CDR3 covers 14 residues. Losses at the gene ends were 5 bases for V and 0 bases for J; bases not matched to a gene: 2. CDR3 region: CASSGTGNSYEQYF. Written as DNA, the CDR3 is TGCGCCAGCAGCGGGACAGGGAACTCCTACGAGCAGTACTTC.

The J gene is TRBJ2-3, the V gene TRBV25-1; perhaps D is TRBD1 or TRBD2 (5 bases each). The V end was cut by 3 bases, the J end by 0 bases, with 7 bases between. The CDR3 covers 14 residues. Germline V CDR1 and CDR2: MGHDK, SYGVNS. CDR3 nucleotides: TGTGCCAGCAGTGATAGGGACAGCACAGATACGCAGTATTTT. Its protein product is CASSDRDSTDTQYF.

The chain carries TRBV2 and TRBJ2-7, with 8 bases that match TRBD1. The CDR3 is 15 residues long. The germline gives CDR1 SNHLY, CDR2 FYNNEI. V lost 8 bases and J lost 3; bases outside the gene matches: 12. The CDR3 bases are TGTGCCAGCCGAATTGGGACAGGAGCTCACTACGAGCAGTACTTC. As protein: CASRIGTGAHYEQYF. Drawing the rest from reference TRBV2 and TRBJ2-7, the complete variable domain is EPEVTQTPSHQVTQMGQEVILRCVPISNHLYFYWYRQILGQKVEFLVSFYNNEISEKSEIFDDQFSVERPDGSNFTLKIRSTKLEDSAMYFCASRIGTGAHYEQYFGPGTRLTVT.

The chain joins TRBV19 to TRBJ2-1; 8 nucleotides agree with TRBD2. V lost 0 bases and J lost 2; bases outside the gene matches: 15. Germline-derived CDR1 and CDR2 are LNHDA and SQIVND (reference sequence). This CDR3 has 20 residues. This chain's CDR3 is CASSIDRGTRYLSAYNEQFF. The CDR3 nucleotides are TGTGCCAGTAGTATAGATCGGGGGACTAGGTACTTGTCTGCCTACAATGAGCAGTTCTTC.

This chain links TRBV19 with TRBJ2-7; D possibly uses TRBD1 or TRBD2 (6 bases each). The V gene's germline CDR1 is LNHDA and CDR2 SQIVND (reference sequence). The CDR3 consists of 13 residues. Trimming removed 3 bases at V and 9 bases at J, with 15 bases between. DNA of the CDR3: TGTGCCAGTAGTATTGGGCCGTGGGGGGCGCAGTACTTC. It translates to CASSIGPWGAQYF. The full variable domain, rest sourced from reference TRBV19 and TRBJ2-7, is DGGITQSPKYLFRKEGQNVTLSCEQNLNHDAMYWYRQDPGQGLRLIYYSQIVNDFQKGDIAEGYSVSREKKESFPLTVTSAQKNPTAFYLCASSIGPWGAQYFGPGTRLTVT.

This chain uses TRBV7-9 with TRBJ2-5; 10 nucleotides match TRBD2. The J call may be in error: the DNA end matches TRBJ2-7 better. Germline V gene data show CDR1 as SEHNR and CDR2 as FQNEAQ (reference sequence). CDR3 length: 16 residues. The CDR3 spells CASSPGGLAESYEQYF. The CDR3 DNA is TGTGCCAGCAGCCCAGGCGGACTAGCGGAGAGCTACGAGCAGTACTTC.

V and J are TRBV7-6 and TRBJ2-5; TRBD1 matches 9 bases. There are 13 residues in the CDR3. Trimming at V came to 8 bases and at J to 2 bases, leaving 3 bases not matched to a gene. CDR1 and CDR2 (germline): SGHVS, FNYEAQ. The CDR3 sequence: CASRDRAQETQYF. The CDR3, as DNA: TGTGCCAGCCGGGACAGGGCGCAAGAGACCCAGTACTTC.

This rearrangement joins TRBV28 to TRBJ1-1; a weak D match, TRBD1 (5 bases). The ends were cut back, 3 bases at V and 4 bases at J, with 9 bases in the middle. Germline CDR1 MDHEN, CDR2 SYDVKM. The length of the CDR3 is 13 residues. The DNA of the CDR3 is TGTGCCAGCAGTTTCAGCGGGGCCACTGAAGCTTTCTTT. Translated: CASSFSGATEAFF.

This clone turned up a few times. This chain links TRBV19 with TRBJ2-1; D might be TRBD1 (5 bases). Trimming pared 1 base from V and 6 bases from J, leaving 13 bases between. CDR1 is LNHDA and CDR2 is SQIVND in the germline V gene (reference sequence). This CDR3 has 15 residues. This CDR3 reads CASSIVLQGSNEQFF. CDR3 coding DNA: TGTGCCAGTAGTATAGTCCTTCAGGGATCCAATGAGCAGTTCTTC.

The rearrangement links TRBV27 to TRBJ1-2; unclear D gene. V was shortened by 0 bases and J by 4 bases, with 21 bases between the two germline ends. This CDR3 region has 18 residues. Germline CDR1 MNHEY, CDR2 SMNVEV (reference sequence). In nucleotides, the CDR3 is TGTGCCAGCAGTTTATCATTTTCGTTGGGGATCGGTTTCTATGGCTACACCTTC. It is translated as CASSLSFSLGIGFYGYTF.

The chain carries TRBV30 and TRBJ2-1; D ambiguous. Trimming removed 3 bases from V and 4 bases from J, with 16 bases in between. Germline V CDR1 and CDR2: GTSNPN, SVGIG (reference sequence). The CDR3 is 15 residues long. DNA for the CDR3: TGTGCCTGGAGCCCCGTTCTGAGACCGTACAATGAGCAGTTCTTC. It is translated as CAWSPVLRPYNEQFF.

V and J are TRBV4-2 and TRBJ2-7; 9 bases are shared with TRBD2. V lost 1 base and J lost 2; bases outside the gene matches: 6. The CDR3 has 16 residues. The germline CDR1 and CDR2 sequences are LGHNA and YNFKEQ. CDR3 sequence: CASSQVWSSGTYEQYF. CDR3 in DNA: TGTGCCAGCAGCCAAGTTTGGTCTAGCGGGACCTACGAGCAGTACTTC.

The chain links TRBV7-8 to TRBJ2-6, with unresolved D. This CDR3 comprises 18 residues. Trimming left V 1 base short and J 1 base short, with 14 bases between. The germline CDR1 and CDR2 sequences are SGHVS and FQNEAQ. CDR3 amino acids: CASSLGVDPTSGANVLTF. DNA for the CDR3: TGTGCCAGCAGCTTAGGAGTGGACCCAACTTCTGGGGCCAACGTCCTGACTTTC.

The chain uses TRBV30 and TRBJ2-7; the D is unclear. Trimming left V 2 bases short and J 2 bases short, with 4 bases between. The CDR3 covers 11 residues. CDR1 is GTSNPN, CDR2 SVGIG, per germline (reference sequence). The CDR3 sequence: CAWSPAYEQYF. CDR3 DNA sequence: TGTGCCTGGAGTCCGGCCTACGAGCAGTACTTC.

The J gene is TRBJ1-2, the V gene TRBV30; no definite D call. Germline assignment: CDR1 GTSNPN and CDR2 SVGIG (reference sequence). V was clipped by 2 bases and J by 3 bases, with 19 bases between them. The CDR3 is 16 residues long. The CDR3 bases are TGTGCCTGGAGTCCGCGATGGGGTGGGCAGGACTATGGCTACACCTTC. Protein sequence: CAWSPRWGGQDYGYTF. The full variable domain, in which reference TRBV30 and TRBJ1-2 provide the parts outside the CDR3, is SQTIHQWPATLVQPVGSPLSLECTVEGTSNPNLYWYRQAAGRGLQLLFYSVGIGQISSEVPQNLSASRPQDRQFILSSKKLLLSDSGFYLCAWSPRWGGQDYGYTFGSGTRLTVV.

The CDR3 DNA reads TGTGCCAGCAGGGGTGGGGTAAGCGAGCAGTACTTC. Protein product: CASRGGVSEQYF. The chain couples TRBV13 to TRBJ2-7; D is unresolved. V was pared by 6 bases and J by 6 bases, with 12 bases between. This CDR3 has 12 amino acids. CDR1 is PRHDT, CDR2 FYEKMQ, per germline (reference sequence).

By sample share, this clone is medium-sized. The chain joins TRBV10-3 to TRBJ1-1, with no clear D. CDR3 length: 11 residues. Per germline, CDR1 ENHRY and CDR2 SYGVKD. V was clipped by 10 bases and J by 7 bases, with 13 bases between them. The CDR3 region is CATNDGDEAFF. CDR3 in DNA: TGTGCCACCAACGACGGCGATGAAGCTTTCTTT.

This chain links TRBV7-9 with TRBJ2-7; tentatively, D is TRBD2 (6 bases). Trimming removed 5 bases from V and 4 bases from J, with 12 bases in between. The CDR3 covers 13 residues. Germline-derived CDR1 and CDR2 are SEHNR and FQNEAQ (reference sequence). The DNA for the CDR3 is TGTGCCAGCAGCCAGCCGGGAGCATACGAGCAGTACTTC. Its translation is CASSQPGAYEQYF.

The genes are TRBV7-9 and TRBJ2-7; a possible D gene is TRBD1 (6 bases). This CDR3 region has 16 residues. In germline, CDR1 is SEHNR, CDR2 FQNEAQ (reference sequence). The V end was cut by 1 base, the J end by 0 bases, with 13 bases between. The CDR3: CASSLVGAGSSYEQYF. CDR3 in DNA: TGTGCCAGCAGCTTAGTGGGGGCAGGGAGCTCCTACGAGCAGTACTTC. Using reference TRBV7-9 and TRBJ2-7 for the parts outside the CDR3, the full variable domain is DTGVSQNPRHKITKRGQNVTFRCDPISEHNRLYWYRQTLGQGPEFLTYFQNEAQLEKSRLLSDRFSAERPKGSFSTLEIQRTEQGDSAMYLCASSLVGAGSSYEQYFGPGTRLTVT.

A single count supports this clone. The CDR3 nucleotides are TGTGCCAGCACCACCCCCACTAGCGGGGTTGGTCACGGGGAGCTGTTTTTT. Amino acids: CASTTPTSGVGHGELFF. The chain has TRBV9 and TRBJ2-2; the match to TRBD2 covers 10 bases. After removal of 6 bases from V and 7 bases from J, the junction contained 15 bases not matched to a gene. The germline gives CDR1 SGDLS, CDR2 YYNGEE. The CDR3 has 17 residues.

A few counts support this clone. This chain joins TRBV27 and TRBJ2-1, with 11 nucleotides matching TRBD2. V was pared by 3 bases and J by 5 bases, with 15 bases of the junction left unmatched. The CDR3 totals 19 residues. Germline V CDR1 and CDR2: MNHEY, SMNVEV (reference sequence). Here the CDR3 reads CASSFAGRASGRTDNEQFF. The DNA for the CDR3 is TGTGCCAGCAGTTTTGCCGGCCGGGCTAGCGGGAGGACCGACAATGAGCAGTTCTTC.

On this clone itself: At one end the junction does not follow the germline gene, possibly because of a read error. The chain combines TRBV7-1 with TRBJ2-7; D might be TRBD1 or TRBD2, each matching 5 bases. TRBV7-1 has ORF status, its function being uncertain. The CDR3 sequence is 12 residues long. CDR3 sequence (DNA): TGTGCCAGCAGCGTCCCCGGGACCGAGGTGAACTTC. This translates into CASSVPGTEVNF.